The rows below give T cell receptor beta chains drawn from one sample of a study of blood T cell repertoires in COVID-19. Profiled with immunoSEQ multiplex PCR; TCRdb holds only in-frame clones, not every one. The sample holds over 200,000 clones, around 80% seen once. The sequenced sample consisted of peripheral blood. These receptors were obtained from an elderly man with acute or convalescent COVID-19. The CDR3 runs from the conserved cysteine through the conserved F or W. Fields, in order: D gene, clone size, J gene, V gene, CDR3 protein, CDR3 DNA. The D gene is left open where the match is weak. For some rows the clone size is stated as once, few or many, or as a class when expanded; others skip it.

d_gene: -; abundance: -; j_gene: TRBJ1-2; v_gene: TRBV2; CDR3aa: CASSPEAVNYGYTF; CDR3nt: TGTGCCAGCAGTCCTGAGGCGGTTAACTATGGCTACACCTTC
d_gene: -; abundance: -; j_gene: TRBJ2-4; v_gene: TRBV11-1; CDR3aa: CASSGGGAGKNIQYF; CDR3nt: TGTGCCAGCAGCGGAGGGGGCGCAGGCAAAAACATTCAGTACTTC
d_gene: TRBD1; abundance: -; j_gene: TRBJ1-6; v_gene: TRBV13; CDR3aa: CASSFGGQQNNSPLHF; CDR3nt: TGTGCCAGCAGCTTTGGGGGACAGCAGAATAATTCACCCCTCCACTTT
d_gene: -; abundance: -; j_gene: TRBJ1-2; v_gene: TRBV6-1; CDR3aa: CASSEEQGGYGYTF; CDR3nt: TGTGCCAGCAGTGAAGAACAAGGCGGTTATGGCTACACCTTC
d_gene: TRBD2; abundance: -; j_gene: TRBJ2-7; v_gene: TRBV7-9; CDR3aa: CASSLGATSGSSYEQYF; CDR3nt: TGTGCCAGCAGCTTAGGGGCGACTAGCGGGAGCTCCTACGAGCAGTACTTC
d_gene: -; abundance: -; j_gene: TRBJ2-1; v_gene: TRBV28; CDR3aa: CASSRRNYNEQFF; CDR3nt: TGTGCCAGCAGTCGGAGAAACTACAATGAGCAGTTCTTC
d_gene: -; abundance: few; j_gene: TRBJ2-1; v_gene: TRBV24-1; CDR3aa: CATSGVVGSGGNEQFF; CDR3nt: TGTGCCACCAGTGGGGTAGTTGGATCGGGTGGCAATGAGCAGTTCTTC
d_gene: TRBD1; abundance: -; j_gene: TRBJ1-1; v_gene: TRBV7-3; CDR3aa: CASSLDRAMNTEAFF; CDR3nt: TGTGCCAGCAGCTTAGACAGGGCAATGAACACTGAAGCTTTCTTT
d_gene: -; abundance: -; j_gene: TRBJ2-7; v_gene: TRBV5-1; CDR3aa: CASSPSLREQYF; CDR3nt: TGCGCCAGCAGTCCCTCTCTTCGGGAGCAGTACTTC
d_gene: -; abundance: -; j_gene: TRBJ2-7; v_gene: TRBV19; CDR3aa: CASSRSGTPHYEQYF; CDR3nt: TGTGCCAGTAGTAGATCCGGGACACCTCACTACGAGCAGTACTTC
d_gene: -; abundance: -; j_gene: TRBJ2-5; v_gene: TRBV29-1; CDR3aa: CSVATRQKETQYF; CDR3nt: TGCAGCGTGGCGACTAGACAAAAAGAGACCCAGTACTTC
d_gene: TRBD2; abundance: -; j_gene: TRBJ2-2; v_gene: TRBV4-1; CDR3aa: CASSQESGRITGELFF; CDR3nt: TGCGCCAGCAGCCAAGAATCCGGGAGGATTACCGGGGAGCTGTTTTTT
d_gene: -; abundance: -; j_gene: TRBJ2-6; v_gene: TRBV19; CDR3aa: CASSETGGANVLTF; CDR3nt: TGTGCCAGTTCTGAGACGGGAGGGGCCAACGTCCTGACTTTC
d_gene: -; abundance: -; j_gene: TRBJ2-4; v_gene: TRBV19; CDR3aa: CASSLTVAKNIQYF; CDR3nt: TGTGCCAGTAGTCTTACAGTAGCCAAAAACATTCAGTACTTC
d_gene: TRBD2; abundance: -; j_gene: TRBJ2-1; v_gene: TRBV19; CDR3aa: CASSRLAGDANNEQFF; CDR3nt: TGTGCCAGTAGCCGACTAGCGGGGGACGCCAACAATGAGCAGTTCTTC
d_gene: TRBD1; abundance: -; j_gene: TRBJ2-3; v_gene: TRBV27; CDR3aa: CASNPSGTGLTDTQYF; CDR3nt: TGTGCCAGCAACCCCTCCGGGACAGGGCTTACAGATACGCAGTATTTT
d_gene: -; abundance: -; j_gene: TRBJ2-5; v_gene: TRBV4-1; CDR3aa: CASSLAQGRETQYF; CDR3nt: TGCGCCAGCAGCCTAGCTCAGGGCCGGGAGACCCAGTACTTC
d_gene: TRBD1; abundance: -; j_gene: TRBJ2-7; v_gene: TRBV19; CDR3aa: CASSSGQGRYEQYF; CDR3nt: TGTGCCAGTAGCTCGGGACAGGGTCGCTACGAGCAGTACTTC
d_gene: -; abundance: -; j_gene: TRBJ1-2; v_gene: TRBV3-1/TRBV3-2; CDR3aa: CASSQRQNYGYTF; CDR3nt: TGTGCCAGCAGCCAAAGACAGAACTATGGCTACACCTTC
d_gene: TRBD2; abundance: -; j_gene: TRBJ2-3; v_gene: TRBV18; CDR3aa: CASSRAAGGVPPTDTQYF; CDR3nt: TGTGCCAGCTCAAGGGCGGCGGGGGGTGTTCCCCCCACAGATACGCAGTATTTT
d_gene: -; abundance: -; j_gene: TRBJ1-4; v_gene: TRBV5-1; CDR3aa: CASSLGLENEKLFF; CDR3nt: TGCGCCAGCAGCTTGGGCCTAGAGAATGAAAAACTGTTTTTT
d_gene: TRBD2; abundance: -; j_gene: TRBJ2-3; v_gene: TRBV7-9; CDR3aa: CASSPRVGGSKPDTQYF; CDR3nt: TGTGCCAGCAGCCCCCGAGTAGGCGGGAGTAAACCAGATACGCAGTATTTT
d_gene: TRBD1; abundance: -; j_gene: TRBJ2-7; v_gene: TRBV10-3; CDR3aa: CAIGGQEENEQYF; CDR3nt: TGTGCCATCGGAGGACAGGAAGAGAACGAGCAGTACTTC
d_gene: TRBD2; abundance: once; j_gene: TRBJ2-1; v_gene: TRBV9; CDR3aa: CASSVEGVVAGHEQFF; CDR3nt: TGTGCCAGCAGCGTAGAAGGTGTGGTAGCGGGCCATGAGCAGTTCTTC
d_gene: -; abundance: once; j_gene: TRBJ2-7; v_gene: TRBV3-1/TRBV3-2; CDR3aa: CASSNRESEQYF; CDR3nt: TGTGCCAGCAGCAACAGGGAATCCGAGCAGTACTTC
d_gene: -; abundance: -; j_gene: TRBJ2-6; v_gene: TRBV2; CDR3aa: CASSEARQSSGANVLTF; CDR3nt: TGTGCCAGCAGTGAAGCGCGGCAGAGCTCTGGGGCCAACGTCCTGACTTTC
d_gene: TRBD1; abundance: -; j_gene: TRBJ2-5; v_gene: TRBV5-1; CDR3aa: CASSFDRGEGETQYF; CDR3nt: TGCGCCAGCAGCTTCGACAGGGGGGAGGGAGAGACCCAGTACTTC
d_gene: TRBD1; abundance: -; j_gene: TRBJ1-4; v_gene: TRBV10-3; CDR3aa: CAISDPGTGVEKLFF; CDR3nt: TGTGCCATCAGTGACCCCGGGACAGGCGTTGAAAAACTGTTTTTT
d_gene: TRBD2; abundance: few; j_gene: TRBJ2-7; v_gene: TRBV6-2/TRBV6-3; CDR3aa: CASSYPGLAGVEQYF; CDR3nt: TGTGCCAGCAGTTACCCAGGACTAGCGGGAGTTGAGCAGTACTTC
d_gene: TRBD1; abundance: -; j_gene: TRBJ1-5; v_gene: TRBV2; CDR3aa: CASRPGGHSNQPQHF; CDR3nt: TGTGCCAGCAGACCAGGGGGACATAGCAATCAGCCCCAGCATTTT
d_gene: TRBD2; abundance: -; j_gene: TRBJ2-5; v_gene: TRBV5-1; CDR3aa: CASSFPTSGRRPQETQYF; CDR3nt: TGCGCCAGCAGCTTCCCGACTAGCGGGAGACGCCCCCAAGAGACCCAGTACTTC
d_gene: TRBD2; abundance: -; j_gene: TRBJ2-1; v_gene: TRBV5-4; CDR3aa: CASSLASSGSTNEQFF; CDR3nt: TGTGCCAGCAGCTTGGCTTCTAGCGGGAGTACAAATGAGCAGTTCTTC
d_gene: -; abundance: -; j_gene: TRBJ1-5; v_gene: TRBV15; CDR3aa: CATSREGANQPQHF; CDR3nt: TGTGCCACCAGCAGAGAAGGGGCCAATCAGCCCCAGCATTTT
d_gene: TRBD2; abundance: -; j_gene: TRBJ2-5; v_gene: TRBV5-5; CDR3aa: CASSLPSLAGGRQETQYF; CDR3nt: TGTGCCAGCAGCTTACCTTCACTAGCGGGGGGCAGACAAGAGACCCAGTACTTC
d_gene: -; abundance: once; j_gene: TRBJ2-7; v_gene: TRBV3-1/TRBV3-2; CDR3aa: CASSQGQGLYEQYF; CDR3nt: TGTGCCAGCAGCCAAGGACAGGGACTTTACGAGCAGTACTTC
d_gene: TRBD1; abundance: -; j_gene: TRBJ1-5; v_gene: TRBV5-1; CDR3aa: CASSLGQGASNQPQHF; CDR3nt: TGCGCCAGCAGCTTGGGACAGGGGGCGAGCAATCAGCCCCAGCATTTT
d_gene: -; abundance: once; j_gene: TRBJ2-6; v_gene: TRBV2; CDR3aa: CASGGRDSGANVLTF; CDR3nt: TGTGCCAGCGGCGGCAGGGACTCTGGGGCCAACGTCCTGACTTTC
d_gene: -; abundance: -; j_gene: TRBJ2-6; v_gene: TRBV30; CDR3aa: CAWSTWGPGANVLTF; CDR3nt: TGTGCCTGGAGCACTTGGGGCCCTGGGGCCAACGTCCTGACTTTC
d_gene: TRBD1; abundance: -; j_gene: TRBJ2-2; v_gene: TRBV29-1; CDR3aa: CSVERQGMNTGELFF; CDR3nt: TGCAGCGTAGAACGACAGGGGATGAACACCGGGGAGCTGTTTTTT
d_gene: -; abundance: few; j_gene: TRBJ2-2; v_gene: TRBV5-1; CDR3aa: CASSPTVSGETGELFF; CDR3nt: TGCGCCAGCAGCCCTACGGTATCCGGGGAAACCGGGGAGCTGTTTTTT
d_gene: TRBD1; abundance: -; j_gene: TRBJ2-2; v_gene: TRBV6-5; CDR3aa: CASSLGQGFGELFF; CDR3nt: TGTGCCAGCAGCCTGGGACAGGGGTTCGGGGAGCTGTTTTTT
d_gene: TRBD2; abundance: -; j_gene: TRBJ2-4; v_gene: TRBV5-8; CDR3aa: CASTRKPGLAGERYIQYF; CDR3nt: TGTGCCAGCACCCGAAAGCCGGGACTAGCGGGAGAGAGGTACATTCAGTACTTC
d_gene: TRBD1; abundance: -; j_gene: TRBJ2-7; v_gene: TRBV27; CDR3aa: CASSSLTGVIGGYEQYF; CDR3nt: TGTGCCAGCAGTTCACTGACAGGGGTTATTGGGGGGTACGAGCAGTACTTC
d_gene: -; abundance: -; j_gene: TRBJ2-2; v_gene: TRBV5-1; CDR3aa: CASSLTGEGGELFF; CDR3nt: TGCGCCAGCAGCTTGACCGGGGAAGGCGGGGAGCTGTTTTTT
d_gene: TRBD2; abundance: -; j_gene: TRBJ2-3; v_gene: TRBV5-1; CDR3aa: CASSLGLAADTQYF; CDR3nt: TGCGCCAGCAGCTTGGGACTAGCTGCAGATACGCAGTATTTT
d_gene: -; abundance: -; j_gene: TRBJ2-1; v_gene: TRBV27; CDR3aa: CASYTGTSNEQFF; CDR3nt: TGTGCCAGCTACACTGGTACTAGCAATGAGCAGTTCTTC
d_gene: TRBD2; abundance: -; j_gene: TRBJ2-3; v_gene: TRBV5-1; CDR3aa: CASSYNGLAGVADTQYF; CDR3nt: TGCGCCAGCAGTTATAATGGTTTAGCGGGAGTTGCGGATACGCAGTATTTT
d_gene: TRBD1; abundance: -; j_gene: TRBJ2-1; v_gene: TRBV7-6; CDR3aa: CASSKSGTGSNEQFF; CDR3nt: TGTGCCAGCAGCAAGTCCGGGACAGGGTCCAATGAGCAGTTCTTC
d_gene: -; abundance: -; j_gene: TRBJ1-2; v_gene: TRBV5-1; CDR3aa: CASSLDSFYGYTF; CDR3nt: TGCGCCAGCAGCTTGGACAGCTTCTATGGCTACACCTTC
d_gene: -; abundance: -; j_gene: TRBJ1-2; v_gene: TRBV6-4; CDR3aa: CASSDSGQLYGYTF; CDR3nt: TGTGCCAGCAGTGACTCAGGACAGCTCTATGGCTACACCTTC
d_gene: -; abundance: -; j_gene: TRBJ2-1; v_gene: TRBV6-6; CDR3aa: CASSYAGGNSYNEQFF; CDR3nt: TGTGCCAGCAGTTACGCGGGCGGGAACTCCTACAATGAGCAGTTCTTC
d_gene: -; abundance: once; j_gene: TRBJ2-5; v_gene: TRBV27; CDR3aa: CASRRVATETQYF; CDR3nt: TGTGCCAGCCGCCGGGTAGCCACAGAGACCCAGTACTTC
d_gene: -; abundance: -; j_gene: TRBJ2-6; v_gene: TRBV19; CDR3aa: CASSPDRSSPSGANVLTF; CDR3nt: TGTGCCAGTAGCCCCGACAGGTCTTCCCCCTCTGGGGCCAACGTCCTGACTTTC
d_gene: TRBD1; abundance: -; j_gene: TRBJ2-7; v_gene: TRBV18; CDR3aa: CASSPKQGADYEQYF; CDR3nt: TGTGCCAGCTCTCCTAAACAGGGGGCAGACTACGAGCAGTACTTC
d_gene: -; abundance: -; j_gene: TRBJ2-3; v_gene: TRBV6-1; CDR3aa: CASSEEGAGRDTQYF; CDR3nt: TGTGCCAGCAGTGAAGAGGGAGCTGGGCGAGATACGCAGTATTTT